These 14 T cell receptor beta chains originate from one sample sequenced in a study of T cell responses to AZD1222 COVID-19 vaccine. The repertoire was sequenced with immunoSEQ multiplex PCR; TCRdb's copy has only in-frame clones and lacks some. The data hold about 140,000 clones, with 91% observed a single time. This specimen was peripheral blood, taken 28 days after the second dose of the MenACWY control vaccine. The receptors come from an adult who received the MenACWY meningococcal vaccine as a control.

The chain uses TRBV19 and TRBJ2-7, with TRBD2 matching 11 bases. Per germline, CDR1 LNHDA and CDR2 SQIVND (reference sequence). This CDR3 has 17 amino acids. The V segment lost 1 base and the J segment 1 base; nucleotides outside the gene matches: 6. The CDR3: CASSIGLAGGNSYEQYF. Here the CDR3 DNA reads TGTGCCAGTAGTATAGGCCTAGCGGGGGGAAATTCCTACGAGCAGTACTTC.

The chain carries TRBV30 and TRBJ2-1; 11 positions agree with TRBD2. The germline gives CDR1 GTSNPN, CDR2 SVGIG (reference sequence). J lost 6 bases, V lost 3 bases, and 10 bases had no gene match. This CDR3 is 16 amino acids long. The DNA for the CDR3 is TGTGCCTGGAGCCCCCTTAGCGGGGGGGCTAGCAATGAGCAGTTCTTC. This codes for CAWSPLSGGASNEQFF.

The J gene is TRBJ2-5, the V gene TRBV29-1; 10 nucleotides agree with TRBD2. In germline, CDR1 is SQVTM, CDR2 ANQGSEA. The CDR3 runs 13 residues. V trimming: 6 bases; J trimming: 1 base; junction bases outside the gene matches: 2. The CDR3 DNA sequence: TGCAGCGTCCGGACTAGCGGCCAAGAGACCCAGTACTTC. Protein product: CSVRTSGQETQYF.

The rearrangement links TRBV10-3 to TRBJ2-5; D uncertain. The V end lost 6 bases, the J end lost 5 bases, and 13 bases lay between the germline ends. There are 13 residues in the CDR3. Per germline, CDR1 ENHRY and CDR2 SYGVKD. The CDR3 coding sequence is TGTGCCATCAGGGACCCTACGCGGGAGACCCAGTACTTC. Protein: CAIRDPTRETQYF.

V usage is TRBV6-5 and J usage is TRBJ2-7; D perhaps matches TRBD1 (5 bases). This CDR3 region has 14 residues. CDR1 and CDR2 from the germline V gene are MNHEY and SVGAGI. The V end lost 6 bases, the J end lost 4 bases, and 16 bases lay between the germline ends. CDR3 loop: CASSVGMGQYEQYF. CDR3 DNA: TGTGCCAGCAGCGTAGGGATGGGGCAATACGAGCAGTACTTC.

The chain combines TRBV19 with TRBJ1-2, with 9 bases fitting TRBD1. V trimming: 4 bases; J trimming: 2 bases; junction bases outside the gene matches: 5. The CDR3 length is 15 residues. The germline CDR1 and CDR2 sequences are LNHDA and SQIVND (reference sequence). The CDR3 nucleotides read TGTGCCAGTAGTACTCCGGGACAGGGAAACTATGGCTACACCTTC. It yields the protein CASSTPGQGNYGYTF.

The chain recombines TRBV3-1 (or the pseudogene TRBV3-2) with TRBJ2-3, with TRBD2 matching over 8 bases. The CDR3 consists of 16 residues. Germline-derived CDR1 and CDR2 are LGHDT and YNNKEL (reference sequence). V gave up 5 bases and J gave up 3 bases; unmatched junction bases: 10. The DNA of the CDR3 is TGTGCCAGCAGCTTTCGGAGCGGGAGCGGAACAGATACGCAGTATTTT. It translates to CASSFRSGSGTDTQYF.

In its sample, this clone was seen a few times. This chain uses TRBV18 with TRBJ1-5; TRBD1 might be the D (5 bases). This CDR3 is 15 amino acids long. The germline V gene encodes CDR1 KGHSH and CDR2 LQKENI. The V end was cut by 3 bases, the J end by 4 bases, with 13 bases between. The CDR3 DNA reads TGTGCCAGCTCACCCCCCGGGGGAGGGAATCAGCCCCAGCATTTT. Amino acids: CASSPPGGGNQPQHF.

This clone appeared once. The chain employs TRBV7-2 and TRBJ1-6; perhaps TRBD1 as D (5 bases). The V end was cut by 5 bases, the J end by 5 bases, with 13 bases between. CDR1 is SGHTA, CDR2 FQGNSA, per germline. CDR3 size: 15 residues. The CDR3 DNA reads as TGTGCCAGCAGCACCCGGGACTTTAATAATTCACCCCTCCACTTT. Encoded protein: CASSTRDFNNSPLHF. Full variable domain (missing parts from reference TRBV7-2 and TRBJ1-6): GAGVSQSPSNKVTEKGKDVELRCDPISGHTALYWYRQSLGQGLEFLIYFQGNSAPDKSGLPSDRFSAERTGGSVSTLTIQRTQQEDSAVYLCASSTRDFNNSPLHFGNGTRLTVT.

Remarks on this clone: Compared with germline, one end of the junction differs, possibly owing to a read error. The chain couples TRBV6-5 to TRBJ2-7; a weak D match, TRBD2 (5 bases). The CDR3 has 15 amino acids. The germline V gene encodes CDR1 MNHEY and CDR2 SVGAGI. The CDR3 DNA reads as TGTGCCAGCAGTGACTCAGACCTAATCAAGCGGGAGCAGTACTTC. Its protein product is CASSDSDLIKREQYF.

The chain employs TRBV3-1 (or the pseudogene TRBV3-2) and TRBJ2-1; TRBD2 agrees at 7 bases. Looked up from germline, CDR1 is LGHDT and CDR2 is YNNKEL (reference sequence). Germline trimming cut 0 bases from V and 9 bases from J; bases unmatched to any gene: 11. CDR3 length: 16 amino acids. The CDR3 loop is CASSQEEGGPFGEQFF. The CDR3 DNA sequence: TGTGCCAGCAGCCAAGAAGAGGGAGGGCCATTTGGTGAGCAGTTCTTC.

V gene TRBV10-1 combines with J gene TRBJ2-3; D unresolved. V shed 6 bases and J shed 4 bases, with 5 bases lying between them. This CDR3 spans 11 amino acids. CDR1 and CDR2 (germline): WNHNN, SYGVQD (reference sequence). The CDR3: CASSSADTQYF. DNA for the CDR3: TGCGCCAGCAGCAGCGCAGATACGCAGTATTTT.

The chain carries TRBV7-9 and TRBJ1-2; D perhaps matches TRBD1 (5 bases). This CDR3 is 13 amino acids long. Per germline, CDR1 SEHNR and CDR2 FQNEAQ (reference sequence). V lost 4 bases to trimming and J lost 6 bases, with 12 bases between them. DNA for the CDR3: TGTGCCAGCAGCTCTCGGGGGGATAATGGCTACACCTTC. Amino acids: CASSSRGDNGYTF. The full variable domain, completed using reference TRBV7-9 and TRBJ1-2, is DTGVSQNPRHKITKRGQNVTFRCDPISEHNRLYWYRQTLGQGPEFLTYFQNEAQLEKSRLLSDRFSAERPKGSFSTLEIQRTEQGDSAMYLCASSSRGDNGYTFGSGTRLTVV.

The gene calls are TRBV27 and TRBJ1-5; unclear D gene. Germline V gives CDR1 MNHEY, CDR2 SMNVEV (reference sequence). V was trimmed by 1 base and J by 0 bases, leaving 7 bases between them. The CDR3 has 15 amino acids. The chain's CDR3 is CASSLLGYSNQPQHF. CDR3 DNA sequence: TGTGCCAGCAGTTTATTGGGGTATAGCAATCAGCCCCAGCATTTT.